The 24 T cell receptor beta chains reported below all come from one sample, sequenced in a study of blood T cell repertoires in COVID-19. The protocol was immunoSEQ multiplex PCR, while the TCRdb copy is restricted to in-frame clones and leaves out a portion. The profile shows tens of thousands of clones, more than 70% of them singletons. The sample was peripheral blood. The source is a man between 50 and 59 years old with acute or convalescent COVID-19.

This clone showed up just a few times. The chain recombines TRBV6-5 with TRBJ1-2; D is possibly TRBD1 (5 bases). The V gene's germline CDR1 is MNHEY and CDR2 SVGAGI. The CDR3 has 14 residues. Trimming removed 5 bases at V and 4 bases at J, with 14 bases between. CDR3 region: CASSLRVVGYGYTF. The CDR3 bases are TGTGCCAGCAGTCTCAGGGTGGTGGGCTATGGCTACACCTTC.

The V gene is TRBV5-5, the J gene TRBJ1-1; 8 bases map to TRBD1. CDR1 is SGHKS and CDR2 is YYEKEE in the germline V gene (reference sequence). This CDR3 comprises 16 residues. The trim removed 3 bases at V and 1 base at J, leaving 8 bases unmatched. The DNA of the CDR3 is TGTGCCAGCAGCTGGGGGACAGGAGTCACGAACACTGAAGCTTTCTTT. This sequence encodes CASSWGTGVTNTEAFF.

The chain links TRBV21-1 to TRBJ2-7; the table's D call, TRBD1, has no DNA check behind it. TRBV21-1 corresponds to a pseudogene. CDR3 size: 18 residues. The DNA of the CDR3 is TGTGCCAGCAAACCTAAGGGAAGGGACAGGGCTGGGAACTACGAGCAGTACTTC. Encoded protein: CASKPKGRDRAGNYEQYF.

J is TRBJ1-1 and V is TRBV15; weak D call: TRBD1 (5 bases). This CDR3 has 12 residues. Germline V CDR1 and CDR2: LNHNV, YYDKDF (reference sequence). V lost 2 bases and J 10 bases, leaving 11 bases between the germline ends. CDR3 nucleotides: TGTGCCACCAGCAGAAGCAGAAGGGGAGCTTTCTTT. Protein: CATSRSRRGAFF.

This chain links TRBV7-9 with TRBJ1-1, with D possibly TRBD1 on 5 matching bases. Germline V CDR1 and CDR2: SEHNR, FQNEAQ (reference sequence). The CDR3 is 14 amino acids. V lost 3 bases to trimming and J lost 0 bases, with 8 bases between them. The chain's CDR3 is CASSFGGMNTEAFF. In nucleotides, the CDR3 is TGTGCCAGCAGCTTCGGGGGGATGAACACTGAAGCTTTCTTT.

The chain uses TRBV7-2 and TRBJ2-2; possibly TRBD2 for D (5 bases). The CDR3 consists of 17 residues. V was cut by 5 bases and J by 1 base, with 17 bases left in between. Germline CDR1 is SGHTA and CDR2 is FQGNSA. The CDR3 region has the DNA TGTGCCAGCAGCCGCACGGAAGCGGAGTTGAACACCGGGGAGCTGTTTTTT. Residues: CASSRTEAELNTGELFF. Full variable domain (missing parts from reference TRBV7-2 and TRBJ2-2): GAGVSQSPSNKVTEKGKDVELRCDPISGHTALYWYRQSLGQGLEFLIYFQGNSAPDKSGLPSDRFSAERTGGSVSTLTIQRTQQEDSAVYLCASSRTEAELNTGELFFGEGSRLTVL.

This clone was recorded a few times. The chain combines TRBV10-3 with TRBJ2-7; D call uncertain. The germline gives CDR1 ENHRY, CDR2 SYGVKD. The CDR3 length is 13 residues. V lost 4 bases and J lost 3, with 10 bases in between. Here the CDR3 reads CAISGAGHYEQYF. CDR3 DNA sequence: TGTGCCATCAGTGGCGCAGGCCACTACGAGCAGTACTTC.

This chain uses TRBV11-2 with TRBJ1-6; D is unclear. V was trimmed by 1 base and J by 10 bases, leaving 11 bases between them. The CDR3 runs 14 residues. Germline V lookup: CDR1 SGHAT, CDR2 FQNNGV. CDR3 loop: CASSLGHGFSPLHF. CDR3 coding DNA: TGTGCCAGCAGCTTAGGTCACGGGTTCTCACCCCTCCACTTT.

This clone appeared a few times. The chain has TRBV12-3 or TRBV12-4 and TRBJ2-5; no clear D. The CDR3 loop spans 13 amino acids. V lost 3 bases to trimming and J lost 2 bases, with 7 bases between them. The CDR3 is CASSLASQETQYF. The CDR3 DNA reads TGTGCCAGCAGTTTGGCTTCTCAAGAGACCCAGTACTTC.

The V call is TRBV27, the J call TRBJ1-2; 7 bases agree with TRBD1. The CDR3 is 15 residues long. V shed 5 bases and J 4 bases; nucleotides not matched to a gene: 10. The V gene's germline CDR1 is MNHEY and CDR2 SMNVEV (reference sequence). This chain's CDR3 is CASSPTGSRGYGYTF. The CDR3 DNA reads TGTGCCAGCAGTCCGACAGGGAGTCGTGGCTATGGCTACACCTTC.

The gene calls are TRBV19 and TRBJ2-7, with 7 bases identical to TRBD1. The V segment lost 7 bases and the J segment 0 bases; nucleotides outside the gene matches: 6. This CDR3 is built from 14 residues. Germline CDR1 reads LNHDA; CDR2 reads SQIVND (reference sequence). The CDR3 DNA follows: TGTGCCAGTAACAGGGGCGAGAGCTCCTACGAGCAGTACTTC. The encoded protein is CASNRGESSYEQYF.

With regard to this clone: A much larger clone is a single base away; this may be a read error. Additional DNA sequences in this sample encode the identical CDR3. This rearrangement joins TRBV10-2 to TRBJ2-2; D possibly corresponds to TRBD2 (5 bases). This CDR3 is built from 14 residues. With 3 bases removed from V and 1 base from J, the gap between germline ends came to 6 bases. Germline loops: CDR1 WSHSY, CDR2 SAAADI. The CDR3 here is CASSDGGNTGELFF. The CDR3 DNA sequence: TGCGCCAGCAGTGACGGAGGGAACACCGGGGAGCTGTTTTTT.

The V call is TRBV6-5, the J call TRBJ1-6; D possibly corresponds to TRBD1 (6 bases). V dropped 7 bases and J dropped 6 bases, with 13 bases sitting between them. Germline V CDR1 and CDR2: MNHEY, SVGAGI. This CDR3 contains 14 residues. DNA for the CDR3: TGTGCCAGCAACAGGGACAAGGTTAATTCACCCCTCCACTTT. As protein: CASNRDKVNSPLHF.

The chain joins TRBV2 to TRBJ2-7, with a tentative D call TRBD1 (6 bases). The CDR3 extends over 14 amino acids. The V gene's germline CDR1 is SNHLY and CDR2 FYNNEI. Trimming took off 5 bases at V and 2 bases at J, with 13 bases between the two ends. The CDR3 bases are TGTGCCAGCAGTTCTGACAGGTGGCCCTACGAGCAGTACTTC. Residues: CASSSDRWPYEQYF. Supplemented by reference TRBV2 and TRBJ2-7, the full variable domain reads EPEVTQTPSHQVTQMGQEVILRCVPISNHLYFYWYRQILGQKVEFLVSFYNNEISEKSEIFDDQFSVERPDGSNFTLKIRSTKLEDSAMYFCASSSDRWPYEQYFGPGTRLTVT.

The chain carries TRBV5-1 and TRBJ2-3; D is perhaps TRBD1 (5 bases). The V end was cut by 4 bases, the J end by 2 bases, with 17 bases between. The CDR3 runs to 16 residues. Germline loops: CDR1 SGHRS, CDR2 YFSETQ. The CDR3 reads CASSRPTEPSTDTQYF. The CDR3 DNA follows: TGCGCCAGCAGCAGACCGACAGAGCCCTCCACAGATACGCAGTATTTT.

This clone has just one count. The chain uses TRBV20-1 and TRBJ1-1; D may be TRBD1 (5 bases). Germline CDR1 and CDR2: DFQATT and SNEGSKA (reference sequence). The CDR3 length is 11 residues. With 2 bases removed from V and 7 bases from J, the gap between germline ends came to 8 bases. CDR3 in amino acids: CSARPDSEAFF. In nucleotides, the CDR3 is TGCAGTGCTAGACCCGACAGTGAAGCTTTCTTT.

The gene calls are TRBV11-2 and TRBJ2-7, with D possibly TRBD2 on 6 matching bases. Germline V gene sequence: CDR1 SGHAT, CDR2 FQNNGV. This CDR3 is 15 amino acids long. Trimming took off 5 bases at V and 2 bases at J, with 16 bases between the two ends. The CDR3 DNA is TGTGCCAGCAGCCCCGCGGGGTCTGCTACCTACGAGCAGTACTTC. As protein: CASSPAGSATYEQYF.

DNA for the CDR3: TGTGCCATCAGTCCAATCACCAGGACTAGCACAGATACGCAGTATTTT. It is translated as CAISPITRTSTDTQYF. The V gene is TRBV10-3, the J gene TRBJ2-3, with D possibly TRBD2 on 5 matching bases. Germline-derived CDR1 and CDR2 are ENHRY and SYGVKD. Deletions cut 5 bases from V and 0 bases from J, with 15 bases between. The CDR3 is 16 amino acids.

The gene calls are TRBV25-1 and TRBJ1-6; possible D gene TRBD1, 5 bases. The V and J ends lost 6 bases and 16 bases respectively, with 19 bases between them. This CDR3 contains 13 residues. CDR1 MGHDK and CDR2 SYGVNS come from the germline V gene. The CDR3 DNA reads TGTGCCAGCAGCTATTGGGACGGTCGGGGGCTCCACTTT. Translating gives CASSYWDGRGLHF.

This chain links TRBV15 with TRBJ2-7; 9 nucleotides align to TRBD1. V lost 4 bases to trimming and J lost 0 bases; unmatched junction nucleotides: 4. Germline V lookup: CDR1 LNHNV, CDR2 YYDKDF (reference sequence). The CDR3 extends over 15 amino acids. The CDR3 loop reads CATSTGQGLSYEQYF. The CDR3 DNA is TGTGCCACCAGCACCGGACAGGGGCTCTCCTACGAGCAGTACTTC.

The chain uses TRBV10-3 and TRBJ1-5, with a tentative D call TRBD1 (6 bases). The V gene lost 0 bases and the J gene lost 4 bases, with 16 bases spanning the gap. This CDR3 has 17 residues. The germline V gene encodes CDR1 ENHRY and CDR2 SYGVKD. The CDR3 nucleotides read TGTGCCATCAGTGAGTCACGGCAGGGGATCGGGAATCAGCCCCAGCATTTT. Protein product: CAISESRQGIGNQPQHF.

This clone was recorded a few times. The chain has TRBV21-1 and TRBJ2-3; TRBD2, the table's D call, lacks a check against the DNA. TRBV21-1 counts as a pseudogene. The length of the CDR3 is 15 residues. CDR3 in DNA: TGTGCCAGCAGCCGGGGACTAGTTGAACCAGATACGCAGTATTTT. Its translation: CASSRGLVEPDTQYF.

The V gene is TRBV11-3, the J gene TRBJ2-1, with TRBD1 matching over 7 bases. Unmatched junction bases numbered 9, after V lost 5 bases and J lost 5 bases. Germline CDR1 reads SGHNT; CDR2 reads YENEEA. The CDR3 spans 15 residues. The CDR3 here is CASSHGQVGDNEQFF. The CDR3 coding sequence is TGTGCCAGCAGCCACGGACAGGTGGGAGACAATGAGCAGTTCTTC.

V and J are TRBV15 and TRBJ1-2, with 7 bases aligning to TRBD1. The CDR3 loop spans 14 amino acids. V dropped 4 bases and J dropped 14; count of bases not matched to a gene: 16. In germline, CDR1 is LNHNV, CDR2 YYDKDF (reference sequence). CDR3 residues: CATSNFGTVPRDTF. CDR3 in DNA: TGTGCCACCAGCAATTTCGGGACAGTCCCCAGAGATACCTTC.